Below are 11 T cell receptor beta chains sequenced from a single sample in a study of CD8 T cells in ankylosing spondylitis. Antigens for these TCRs are unknown. Study-level findings and limits: Blood of patients with ankylosing spondylitis appeared to be characterized by a TCR beta motif of eight highly homologous variants.

TCRdb called the 5' RACE reads again in MiXCR, with one record for every CDR3 protein. The sample has a few hundred thousand distinct CDR3 sequences; about 22% are singletons. Sequenced input: blood, either unsorted or a sorted T cell fraction (not recorded which). The receptors here all came from a male donor with ankylosing spondylitis.

This sequence joins TRBV7-9 and TRBJ2-1; weak D call: TRBD2 (5 bases). Trimming left V 4 bases short and J 5 bases short, with 6 bases between. CDR3 size: 12 residues. Germline CDR1 is SEHNR and CDR2 is FQNEAQ (reference sequence). CDR3 nucleotide sequence: TGTGCCAGCAGCTCGGAGGACAATGAGCAGTTCTTC. Translation: CASSSEDNEQFF.

This clonotype was counted between two and nine times. The chain carries TRBV7-2 and TRBJ2-5; tentative D call: TRBD2 (6 bases). The germline CDR1 and CDR2 sequences are SGHTA and FQGNSA. CDR3 length: 14 amino acids. Between the trimmed V and J ends, which lost 5 bases and 4 bases, there was a span of 14 bases. This chain's CDR3 is CASSQRRLGETQYF. In DNA, the CDR3 is TGTGCCAGCAGCCAGAGAAGACTAGGAGAGACCCAGTACTTC.

This clonotype was detected a few times. The chain has TRBV28 and TRBJ1-2, with unresolved D. The CDR3 extends over 12 amino acids. The V gene's germline CDR1 is MDHEN and CDR2 SYDVKM. The V end was cut by 5 bases, the J end by 4 bases, with 8 bases between. The CDR3 reads CASSEPPYGYTF. The CDR3 DNA reads TGTGCCAGCAGTGAACCTCCCTATGGCTACACCTTC.

This clonotype occurred a few times. The J gene is TRBJ2-5, the V gene TRBV29-1, with unresolved D. Germline V CDR1 and CDR2: SQVTM, ANQGSEA. This CDR3 is 14 amino acids long. Trimming took off 3 bases at V and 3 bases at J, with 14 bases between the two ends. This CDR3 is CSVDVGLGEETQYF. The CDR3 bases are TGCAGCGTTGACGTAGGGTTAGGCGAAGAGACCCAGTACTTC.

The chain carries TRBV12-3 or TRBV12-4 and TRBJ2-5; the match to TRBD2 covers 7 bases. With V trimmed by 8 bases and J by 3 bases, 9 bases remained unmatched. The CDR3 consists of 14 residues. The CDR3 loop is CASGSSGLKETQYF. CDR3 nucleotides: TGTGCCAGCGGGTCTAGCGGACTAAAAGAGACCCAGTACTTC.

This clonotype was seen more than once but under ten times. This chain joins TRBV7-9 and TRBJ2-1; TRBD2 matches 9 bases. V lost 3 bases, J lost 6 bases, and 0 bases stayed unmatched. The CDR3 has 13 amino acids. Germline CDR1 is SEHNR and CDR2 is FQNEAQ (reference sequence). The CDR3 here is CASSFSGGNEQFF. The CDR3 coding sequence is TGTGCCAGCAGCTTTAGCGGGGGCAATGAGCAGTTCTTC.

This chain links TRBV7-9 with TRBJ2-7, with 9 bases identical to TRBD1. J was trimmed by 5 bases and V by 2 bases; bases with no gene match: 10. Germline values: CDR1 SEHNR, CDR2 FQNEAQ (reference sequence). CDR3 length: 16 amino acids. CDR3 DNA: TGTGCCAGCAGCTTATCACCGGGACAGGGCGTCCACGAGCAGTACTTC. This sequence encodes CASSLSPGQGVHEQYF.

This chain connects TRBV15 to TRBJ2-5; TRBD1 aligns across 8 bases. V trimming: 2 bases; J trimming: 7 bases; junction bases outside the gene matches: 3. Looked up from germline, CDR1 is LNHNV and CDR2 is YYDKDF (reference sequence). The length of the CDR3 is 13 residues. CDR3 bases: TGTGCCACCAGCAGATCAGGGGGCCGGACCCAGTACTTC. Translating gives CATSRSGGRTQYF. The entire variable domain, with the rest obtained from reference TRBV15 and TRBJ2-5, is as follows: DAMVIQNPRYQVTQFGKPVTLSCSQTLNHNVMYWYQQKSSQAPKLLFHYYDKDFNNEADTPDNFQSRRPNTSFCFLDIRSPGLGDTAMYLCATSRSGGRTQYFGPGTRLLVL.

The table lists this clonotype with a few counts. The chain couples TRBV28 to TRBJ2-1; 12 nucleotides agree with TRBD2. This CDR3 is built from 15 residues. Trimming removed 5 bases from V and 3 bases from J; junction bases left unmatched: 2. Germline CDR1 reads MDHEN; CDR2 reads SYDVKM. The CDR3 DNA reads TGTGCCAGCAGTGCTAGCGGGAGGGACTACAATGAGCAGTTCTTC. Residues: CASSASGRDYNEQFF.

This sequence joins TRBV30 and TRBJ1-6; 7 nucleotides agree with TRBD1. This CDR3 spans 14 amino acids. J was trimmed by 8 bases and V by 0 bases; bases with no gene match: 4. Germline lookup yields CDR1 GTSNPN and CDR2 SVGIG (reference sequence). The CDR3 here is CAWSVSDRHSPLHF. The DNA for the CDR3 is TGTGCCTGGAGTGTTTCGGACAGGCATTCACCCCTCCACTTT.

The sample holds a few counts of this clonotype. V is TRBV11-2 and J is TRBJ2-3, with D possibly being TRBD1 (5 bases). V was shortened by 7 bases and J by 3 bases, with 26 bases between the two germline ends. The CDR3 runs to 18 residues. CDR1 is SGHAT and CDR2 is FQNNGV in the germline V gene. This chain's CDR3 is CASNSPGWQDVRTDTQYF. Here the CDR3 DNA reads TGTGCCAGCAACTCACCAGGGTGGCAGGATGTTCGGACAGATACGCAGTATTTT. Combining the CDR3 with reference TRBV11-2 and TRBJ2-3 gives the whole variable domain EAGVAQSPRYKIIEKRQSVAFWCNPISGHATLYWYQQILGQGPKLLIQFQNNGVVDDSQLPKDRFSAERLKGVDSTLKIQPAKLEDSAVYLCASNSPGWQDVRTDTQYFGPGTRLTVL.